The clone carrying this T cell receptor beta chain appeared a few times. Its antigen is currently unknown. The germline CDR1 and CDR2 sequences are SGHDT and YYEEEE. This CDR3 is built from 16 residues. The ends lost 4 bases at V and 5 bases at J; junction bases unmatched: 8. This specimen comes from a study of T cells in Graves' hyperthyroidism and ophthalmopathy. Findings and caveats of the study: Appearing also in blood were most of the thyroid clonotypes expanded above 0.001.

Stable hyperthyroidism: no ophthalmopathy progression over 18 months of follow-up. The authors took PBMCs from 10 ml fresh peripheral blood. Using RNA transcripts as the source, TCR beta CDR3 regions were amplified. TCR CDR3 underwent first-round RT-PCR with the HTBI primer set. TCRdb re-called the multiplex PCR reads with MiXCR, one entry per CDR3 protein. The sample shows roughly 300,000 distinct CDR3 sequences, around 13% of them seen only once. The sequence came from a woman in her thirties with Graves' hyperthyroidism. The source material was blood. The chain joins TRBV5-6 to TRBJ2-1; 11 positions match TRBD1. CDR3 region: CASSGLPGQGDNEQFF. CDR3 nucleotide sequence: TGTGCCAGCAGCGGCCTACCGGGACAGGGGGACAATGAGCAGTTCTTC. Supplemented by reference TRBV5-6 and TRBJ2-1, the full variable domain reads DAGVTQSPTHLIKTRGQQVTLRCSPKSGHDTVSWYQQALGQGPQFIFQYYEEEERQRGNFPDRFSGHQFPNYSSELNVNALLLGDSALYLCASSGLPGQGDNEQFFGPGTRLTVL.